The clone carrying this T cell receptor beta chain was detected only a few times. These data come from a study of cytomegalovirus exposure and HLA in healthy donors. The germline V gene encodes CDR1 SGHRS and CDR2 YFSETQ. The length of the CDR3 is 16 residues. With 4 bases removed from V and 2 bases from J, the gap between germline ends came to 13 bases. Vbeta (60) and Jbeta (13) primers were used in the PCR. Libraries were prepared by immunoSEQ multiplex PCR; TCRdb keeps only in-frame clonotypes and omits some of them. The sample lists roughly 110,000 clones, over 75% occurring once. The source is a man aged 40-55 years in good health and CMV-seropositive. V is TRBV5-1 and J is TRBJ2-6; TRBD1 might be the D (6 bases). Sequenced: PBMCs. This chain's CDR3 is CASSQDGTTGANVLTF. CDR3 bases: TGCGCCAGCAGCCAAGATGGGACAACTGGGGCCAACGTCCTGACTTTC.